This is a list of T cell receptor beta chains from one sample in a study of chemoradiotherapy in HPV16-positive cancers. TCRdb's copy holds only in-frame clones and misses some; the assay was immunoSEQ multiplex PCR. The sample has some 28,000 clones, around 84% seen once. The input for sequencing was blood, taken from a patient who underwent chemoradiotherapy. The receptors here all came from a human donor with HPV-associated anogenital cancer. The CDR3 runs from the conserved cysteine through the conserved F or W. D genes are given only for firm matches. A row's size may be missing; if present it is once, few, many or a size class.

v_call: TRBV7-2; clone_size: once; j_call: TRBJ1-6; d_call: NA; cdr3_aa: CASSPSGVSYNSPLHF; cdr3_nt: TGTGCCAGCAGCCCATCAGGGGTCTCCTATAATTCACCCCTCCACTTT
v_call: TRBV5-1; clone_size: NA; j_call: TRBJ2-1; d_call: TRBD1; cdr3_aa: CASSVTGRSYNEQFF; cdr3_nt: TGCGCCAGCAGCGTGACAGGGCGCTCCTACAATGAGCAGTTCTTC
v_call: TRBV5-4; clone_size: NA; j_call: TRBJ1-2; d_call: NA; cdr3_aa: CASSSGLPVKGGYTF; cdr3_nt: TGTGCCAGCAGCTCGGGACTGCCCGTAAAAGGTGGCTACACCTTC
v_call: TRBV6-5; clone_size: NA; j_call: TRBJ1-4; d_call: TRBD1; cdr3_aa: CASKQGVLGEKLFF; cdr3_nt: TGTGCCAGCAAACAGGGGGTTCTGGGGGAAAAACTGTTTTTT
v_call: TRBV6-5; clone_size: NA; j_call: TRBJ1-1; d_call: NA; cdr3_aa: CASSWEAGGNTEAFF; cdr3_nt: TGTGCCAGCAGTTGGGAAGCCGGGGGGAACACTGAAGCTTTCTTT
v_call: TRBV29-1; clone_size: once; j_call: TRBJ1-4; d_call: NA; cdr3_aa: CSVGFDEKLFF; cdr3_nt: TGCAGCGTTGGTTTTGATGAAAAACTGTTTTTT
v_call: TRBV19; clone_size: NA; j_call: TRBJ2-2; d_call: NA; cdr3_aa: CASEVRRGDVGELFF; cdr3_nt: TGTGCCAGCGAAGTTCGGAGGGGCGATGTCGGGGAGCTGTTTTTT
v_call: TRBV20-1; clone_size: NA; j_call: TRBJ2-1; d_call: NA; cdr3_aa: CSASGGEQFF; cdr3_nt: TGCAGTGCTAGTGGGGGGGAGCAGTTCTTC
v_call: TRBV7-8; clone_size: NA; j_call: TRBJ1-5; d_call: NA; cdr3_aa: CASSLNSRVVPNQPQHF; cdr3_nt: TGTGCCAGCAGCTTAAATTCCCGGGTGGTCCCAAATCAGCCCCAGCATTTT
v_call: TRBV10-3; clone_size: NA; j_call: TRBJ2-1; d_call: TRBD2; cdr3_aa: CAISEPPGERGDLDEQFF; cdr3_nt: TGTGCCATCAGTGAGCCCCCTGGGGAGCGGGGGGACCTAGATGAGCAGTTCTTC
v_call: TRBV18; clone_size: NA; j_call: TRBJ1-4; d_call: TRBD1; cdr3_aa: CASGTGGGAYNEKLFF; cdr3_nt: TGTGCCAGCGGGACAGGTGGGGGCGCCTATAATGAAAAACTGTTTTTT
v_call: TRBV2; clone_size: NA; j_call: TRBJ1-2; d_call: NA; cdr3_aa: CASSEADRNYGYTF; cdr3_nt: TGTGCCAGCAGTGAAGCGGACAGAAACTATGGCTACACCTTC
v_call: TRBV2; clone_size: NA; j_call: TRBJ2-2; d_call: TRBD2; cdr3_aa: CASRQLAGGPGELFF; cdr3_nt: TGTGCCAGCAGACAACTAGCGGGGGGGCCCGGGGAGCTGTTTTTT
v_call: TRBV27; clone_size: NA; j_call: TRBJ1-2; d_call: TRBD1; cdr3_aa: CASSFGADRESGYTF; cdr3_nt: TGTGCCAGCAGTTTTGGGGCGGACAGGGAGTCTGGCTACACCTTC
v_call: TRBV28; clone_size: NA; j_call: TRBJ2-2; d_call: NA; cdr3_aa: CASMRNTGELFF; cdr3_nt: TGTGCCAGCATGCGGAACACCGGGGAGCTGTTTTTT
v_call: TRBV27; clone_size: NA; j_call: TRBJ2-2; d_call: TRBD2; cdr3_aa: CASRAGGRGGGTGELFF; cdr3_nt: TGTGCCAGCAGGGCGGGGGGGCGGGGGGGCGGGACCGGGGAGCTGTTTTTT
v_call: TRBV7-6; clone_size: NA; j_call: TRBJ2-7; d_call: NA; cdr3_aa: CASSDEPGRSYEQYF; cdr3_nt: TGTGCCAGCAGCGACGAACCAGGGAGATCCTACGAGCAGTACTTC
v_call: TRBV7-2; clone_size: once; j_call: TRBJ1-1; d_call: TRBD1; cdr3_aa: CASSLAGTGGWTEAFF; cdr3_nt: TGTGCCAGCAGCTTAGCGGGGACAGGGGGGTGGACTGAAGCTTTCTTT
v_call: TRBV25-1; clone_size: NA; j_call: TRBJ1-1; d_call: NA; cdr3_aa: CASSDGPWDNTEAFF; cdr3_nt: TGTGCCAGCAGTGATGGGCCCTGGGACAACACTGAAGCTTTCTTT
v_call: TRBV19; clone_size: NA; j_call: TRBJ2-1; d_call: TRBD1; cdr3_aa: CASQTGGGGYNEQFF; cdr3_nt: TGTGCCAGCCAGACAGGGGGAGGTGGCTACAATGAGCAGTTCTTC
v_call: TRBV9; clone_size: NA; j_call: TRBJ2-1; d_call: NA; cdr3_aa: CASSVVLDNEQFF; cdr3_nt: TGTGCCAGCAGCGTAGTCCTCGACAATGAGCAGTTCTTC
v_call: TRBV7-2; clone_size: NA; j_call: TRBJ1-6; d_call: NA; cdr3_aa: CASSRGRGGNSPLHF; cdr3_nt: TGTGCCAGCAGCAGGGGTCGCGGGGGGAATTCACCCCTCCACTTT
v_call: TRBV6-1; clone_size: NA; j_call: TRBJ2-1; d_call: NA; cdr3_aa: CASSELRNEQFF; cdr3_nt: TGTGCCAGCAGTGAGCTCCGCAATGAGCAGTTCTTC
v_call: TRBV6-5; clone_size: once; j_call: TRBJ1-1; d_call: TRBD1; cdr3_aa: CASSYDNRGTEAFF; cdr3_nt: TGTGCCAGCAGTTACGATAACAGGGGCACTGAAGCTTTCTTT
v_call: TRBV9; clone_size: NA; j_call: TRBJ1-1; d_call: NA; cdr3_aa: CASSVEARGRAEAFF; cdr3_nt: TGTGCCAGCAGCGTAGAGGCTCGGGGAAGGGCTGAAGCTTTCTTT
v_call: TRBV30; clone_size: NA; j_call: TRBJ2-3; d_call: NA; cdr3_aa: CAWSLGGTSTDTQYF; cdr3_nt: TGTGCCTGGAGTCTAGGGGGAACTAGCACAGATACGCAGTATTTT
v_call: TRBV7-9; clone_size: NA; j_call: TRBJ1-1; d_call: TRBD1; cdr3_aa: CASSLQGVGTEAFF; cdr3_nt: TGTGCCAGCAGTCTGCAGGGGGTGGGCACTGAAGCTTTCTTT
v_call: TRBV9; clone_size: NA; j_call: TRBJ1-1; d_call: NA; cdr3_aa: CASSPRLGDSLLNTEAFF; cdr3_nt: TGTGCCAGCAGCCCTCGTCTGGGGGATTCACTCCTGAACACTGAAGCTTTCTTT
v_call: TRBV6-5; clone_size: NA; j_call: TRBJ2-7; d_call: NA; cdr3_aa: CASSYTRQAYEQYF; cdr3_nt: TGTGCCAGCAGTTACACCCGGCAGGCCTACGAGCAGTACTTC
v_call: TRBV7-9; clone_size: NA; j_call: TRBJ1-1; d_call: NA; cdr3_aa: CASSLAAGAGEAFF; cdr3_nt: TGTGCCAGCAGCTTAGCAGCGGGGGCGGGTGAAGCTTTCTTT
v_call: TRBV6-1; clone_size: NA; j_call: TRBJ2-1; d_call: TRBD2; cdr3_aa: CASSVREVAGGPKPPDEQFF; cdr3_nt: TGTGCCAGCAGTGTCCGGGAGGTAGCGGGGGGGCCTAAACCCCCCGATGAGCAGTTCTTC
v_call: TRBV29-1; clone_size: NA; j_call: TRBJ2-2; d_call: TRBD1; cdr3_aa: CSVEMTGSGTGELFF; cdr3_nt: TGCAGCGTGGAGATGACAGGGTCGGGCACCGGGGAGCTGTTTTTT
v_call: TRBV5-6; clone_size: NA; j_call: TRBJ1-5; d_call: TRBD1; cdr3_aa: CASSSQGAYNQPQHF; cdr3_nt: TGTGCCAGCAGCTCTCAGGGGGCGTACAATCAGCCCCAGCATTTT
v_call: TRBV28; clone_size: NA; j_call: TRBJ1-3; d_call: NA; cdr3_aa: CASSSGGRTTSGNTIYF; cdr3_nt: TGTGCCAGCAGTTCGGGGGGACGGACGACCTCTGGAAACACCATATATTTT
v_call: TRBV27; clone_size: few; j_call: TRBJ1-5; d_call: NA; cdr3_aa: CASSLHSNQPQHF; cdr3_nt: TGTGCCAGCAGTTTACATAGCAATCAGCCCCAGCATTTT
v_call: TRBV2; clone_size: NA; j_call: TRBJ1-1; d_call: NA; cdr3_aa: CASIYRGNTEAFF; cdr3_nt: TGTGCCAGCATTTATCGGGGGAACACTGAAGCTTTCTTT
v_call: TRBV6-6; clone_size: NA; j_call: TRBJ2-5; d_call: TRBD1; cdr3_aa: CASSIARTGAAVHF; cdr3_nt: TGTGCCAGCAGTATCGCCAGGACAGGGGCCGCGGTCCACTTC
v_call: TRBV10-3; clone_size: NA; j_call: TRBJ1-5; d_call: NA; cdr3_aa: CAISESSGPQPQHF; cdr3_nt: TGTGCCATCAGTGAGTCGTCAGGTCCTCAGCCCCAGCATTTT
v_call: TRBV2; clone_size: few; j_call: TRBJ1-5; d_call: NA; cdr3_aa: CASSGGGRQPQHF; cdr3_nt: TGTGCCAGCAGTGGAGGGGGGCGACAGCCCCAGCATTTT
v_call: TRBV9; clone_size: NA; j_call: TRBJ2-5; d_call: NA; cdr3_aa: CASSAQDQETQYF; cdr3_nt: TGTGCCAGCAGCGCCCAAGACCAAGAGACCCAGTACTTC
v_call: TRBV5-6; clone_size: NA; j_call: TRBJ1-1; d_call: NA; cdr3_aa: CASSPRAGLGTEAFF; cdr3_nt: TGTGCCAGCAGCCCTCGGGCGGGGTTGGGTACTGAAGCTTTCTTT
v_call: TRBV29-1; clone_size: few; j_call: TRBJ2-2; d_call: NA; cdr3_aa: CSVTRDGKDTGELFF; cdr3_nt: TGCAGCGTGACCCGGGACGGAAAAGACACCGGGGAGCTGTTTTTT
v_call: TRBV5-6; clone_size: NA; j_call: TRBJ1-1; d_call: NA; cdr3_aa: CASSLGFGSTEAFF; cdr3_nt: TGTGCCAGCAGCTTGGGTTTCGGGAGCACTGAAGCTTTCTTT
v_call: TRBV30; clone_size: NA; j_call: TRBJ2-5; d_call: NA; cdr3_aa: CAGKGTHQETQYF; cdr3_nt: TGTGCCGGAAAAGGGACTCACCAAGAGACCCAGTACTTC
v_call: TRBV19; clone_size: once; j_call: TRBJ1-5; d_call: TRBD1; cdr3_aa: CASRADRSDYQPQHF; cdr3_nt: TGTGCCAGTAGGGCGGACAGGTCCGATTATCAGCCCCAGCATTTT
v_call: TRBV6-1; clone_size: NA; j_call: TRBJ1-1; d_call: NA; cdr3_aa: CASSDRAMNTEAFF; cdr3_nt: TGTGCCAGCAGTGATAGGGCGATGAACACTGAAGCTTTCTTT